These 2 T cell receptor beta chains came from one sample sequenced in a study of T cell responses to AZD1222 COVID-19 vaccine. Sequencing used immunoSEQ multiplex PCR; TCRdb keeps in-frame clones, though not all of them. The sample consists of 77,000 or so clones, 85% to 90% of them appearing once. This material consisted of peripheral blood, taken on day 0 of AZD1222 vaccination. These receptors all come from an adult in good health.

V gene TRBV4-3 combines with J gene TRBJ2-2; the D gene is possibly TRBD1 (5 bases). Germline lookup yields CDR1 LGHNA and CDR2 YSLEER. The germline V and J ends were trimmed by 2 bases and 3 bases, with 13 bases remaining between them. The CDR3 runs 16 residues. CDR3 amino acids: CASSQHPRQHTGELFF. DNA of the CDR3: TGCGCCAGCAGCCAACATCCCAGACAGCACACCGGGGAGCTGTTTTTT.

The chain combines TRBV6-5 with TRBJ1-6, with D unclear. Per germline, CDR1 MNHEY and CDR2 SVGAGI. The germline V and J ends were trimmed by 7 bases and 7 bases, with 11 bases remaining between them. This CDR3 is built from 13 residues. The CDR3 is CASILKGNSPLHF. The CDR3 nucleotides are TGTGCCAGCATCCTAAAAGGGAATTCACCCCTCCACTTT.